These 28 T cell receptor beta chains share one sample of origin, sequenced in a study of patients and donors after allogeneic stem cell transplantation. Each CDR3 protein is one row after TCRdb ran MiXCR on the RT-PCR reads. There are about 960,000 distinct CDR3 sequences in the sample; about a sixth occur only once, and 5% to 6.5% lies in the top ten. Sequenced sample: blood, either unsorted or a sorted T cell fraction (not recorded which). Every receptor here comes from a human donor who was either an allogeneic HSCT recipient or a stem cell or donor lymphocyte infusion donor (not recorded which). It is not recorded whose cells these are; they may come from a transplant donor.

This clonotype was counted between two and nine times. This chain joins TRBV7-8 and TRBJ1-2; D call uncertain. Germline-derived CDR1 and CDR2 are SGHVS and FQNEAQ. The CDR3 sequence is 15 residues long. V lost 5 bases and J 6 bases, leaving 19 bases between the germline ends. CDR3 bases: TGTGCCAGCAGCCCCAGAGGTGGGGTATTGAATGGCTACACCTTC. Amino acid sequence: CASSPRGGVLNGYTF.

This clonotype was seen a handful of times. The V and J genes are TRBV29-1 and TRBJ2-3; 9 nucleotides agree with TRBD1. Germline values: CDR1 SQVTM, CDR2 ANQGSEA. Unmatched junction bases numbered 9, after V lost 4 bases and J lost 7 bases. The CDR3 consists of 14 residues. The CDR3 bases are TGCAGCGTTGTGTCGGGACAGGGCCAAAATACGCAGTATTTT. Encoded protein: CSVVSGQGQNTQYF.

This chain links TRBV7-9 with TRBJ2-1; D is ambiguous. Germline assignment: CDR1 SEHNR and CDR2 FQNEAQ (reference sequence). This CDR3 contains 15 residues. Trimming stripped 4 bases from V and 4 bases from J, with 14 bases between. As DNA, the CDR3 is TGTGCCAGCAGCTCCATGAGAGACCTTTACAATGAGCAGTTCTTC. Protein sequence: CASSSMRDLYNEQFF.

The chain recombines TRBV12-3 or TRBV12-4 with TRBJ1-5; 10 bases align to TRBD1. The ends lost 5 bases at V and 6 bases at J; junction bases unmatched: 7. This CDR3 is built from 15 residues. The CDR3 loop reads CASSGDRGRGQPQHF. CDR3 DNA: TGTGCCAGCAGTGGAGACAGGGGGCGAGGTCAGCCCCAGCATTTT.

In its sample, this clonotype was seen a few times. The chain links TRBV12-3 or TRBV12-4 to TRBJ2-1, with 9 bases identical to TRBD2. V was clipped by 1 base and J by 13 bases; unmatched bases: 5. There are 13 residues in the CDR3. The CDR3 loop is CASSLVSGGPQFF. The CDR3 nucleotides are TGTGCCAGCAGTTTAGTTAGCGGGGGCCCTCAGTTCTTC.

The chain joins TRBV6-1 to TRBJ2-5; possible D gene TRBD2, 6 bases. V was cut by 6 bases and J by 6 bases, with 17 bases left in between. This CDR3 region has 14 residues. Germline V lookup: CDR1 MNHNS, CDR2 SASEGT. The CDR3 here is CASSSMGGRQTQYF. The DNA of the CDR3 is TGTGCCAGCAGCAGTATGGGGGGTCGGCAGACCCAGTACTTC.

This clonotype was found many times. This chain links TRBV29-1 with TRBJ2-2, with D perhaps matching TRBD1 or TRBD2 (6 bases each). The V and J ends lost 6 bases and 2 bases respectively, with 13 bases between them. Germline values: CDR1 SQVTM, CDR2 ANQGSEA. The CDR3 is made up of 14 amino acids. The CDR3 sequence is CSVPRGRNTGELFF. The CDR3 bases are TGCAGCGTCCCCCGGGGGCGAAACACCGGGGAGCTGTTTTTT.

This clonotype was detected only a few times. This chain's CDR3 is CSVEGLANNEQYF. The CDR3 nucleotides read TGCAGCGTTGAGGGTCTAGCAAATAACGAGCAGTACTTC. The chain carries TRBV29-1 and TRBJ2-7, with D maybe TRBD2 (5 bases). Germline V gene lookup returns CDR1 SQVTM and CDR2 ANQGSEA. Trimming stripped 3 bases from V and 5 bases from J, with 14 bases between. The CDR3 has 13 residues.

The chain recombines TRBV20-1 with TRBJ2-7, with D perhaps TRBD1 or TRBD2 (5 bases each). Trimming shortened V by 5 bases and J by 5 bases, and 13 bases separated the two germline ends. The CDR3 consists of 12 residues. The germline V gene encodes CDR1 DFQATT and CDR2 SNEGSKA (reference sequence). CDR3 nucleotide sequence: TGCAGTGCTCGGGGCGAGTACGACGAGCAGTACTTC. Protein: CSARGEYDEQYF.

The chain joins TRBV25-1 to TRBJ1-2; D gene unclear. CDR1 is MGHDK and CDR2 is SYGVNS in the germline V gene. Trimming cost V 1 base and J 2 bases, with 8 bases left between them. The CDR3 covers 14 residues. The CDR3 protein is CASSELGRNYGYTF. CDR3 bases: TGTGCCAGCAGTGAATTAGGGAGAAACTATGGCTACACCTTC.

In its sample, this clonotype was seen many times. The chain carries TRBV5-6 and TRBJ2-3, with TRBD1 matching 7 bases. The CDR3 is 17 residues long. The V segment lost 2 bases and the J segment 1 base; nucleotides outside the gene matches: 10. Germline assignment: CDR1 SGHDT and CDR2 YYEEEE. The CDR3 loop is CASSFRRTGEGTDTQYF. The CDR3 region has the DNA TGTGCCAGCAGCTTCCGTAGGACAGGTGAGGGCACAGATACGCAGTATTTT.

This chain joins TRBV7-2 and TRBJ2-4; perhaps TRBD1 as D (7 bases). The CDR3 is 16 amino acids. Trimming removed 2 bases from V and 0 bases from J, with 11 bases in between. CDR1 and CDR2 from the germline V gene are SGHTA and FQGNSA. CDR3 nucleotide sequence: TGTGCCAGCAGCTTATGGCGGGACAGAGCCAAAAACATTCAGTACTTC. Its translation is CASSLWRDRAKNIQYF.

This clonotype appeared a few times. CDR3 region: CASSKQTSGSSDTQYF. CDR3 nucleotides: TGTGCCAGCAGTAAACAGACTAGCGGGAGTTCAGATACGCAGTATTTT. This chain uses TRBV25-1 with TRBJ2-3, with TRBD2 identical over 12 bases. Germline V gene lookup returns CDR1 MGHDK and CDR2 SYGVNS. The CDR3 is made up of 16 amino acids. The trim removed 5 bases at V and 4 bases at J, leaving 7 bases unmatched.

This clonotype appeared many times. The V call is TRBV6-1, the J call TRBJ2-6; no reliable D call. The germline CDR1 and CDR2 sequences are MNHNS and SASEGT. The CDR3 loop spans 13 amino acids. Trimming took off 5 bases at V and 1 base at J, with 3 bases between the two ends. DNA of the CDR3: TGTGCCAGCAGTAAATCTGGGGCCAACGTCCTGACTTTC. Translating it yields CASSKSGANVLTF.

The J gene is TRBJ1-2, the V gene TRBV6-1; 7 bases map to TRBD1. This CDR3 comprises 14 residues. V was pared by 5 bases and J by 3 bases, with 6 bases of the junction left unmatched. Germline CDR1 and CDR2: MNHNS and SASEGT. CDR3 sequence (DNA): TGTGCCAGCAGTAGGGACAGCAACTACTATGGCTACACCTTC. Its translation: CASSRDSNYYGYTF.

The chain combines TRBV27 with TRBJ2-1; 7 bases align to TRBD2. There are 15 residues in the CDR3. In germline, CDR1 is MNHEY, CDR2 SMNVEV (reference sequence). Trimming took 3 bases from V and 0 from J; bases not matched to a gene: 2. CDR3: CASSFGGDSYNEQFF. As DNA, the CDR3 is TGTGCCAGCAGTTTTGGGGGGGACTCCTACAATGAGCAGTTCTTC.

V is TRBV5-1 and J is TRBJ1-4; D call uncertain. The V gene's germline CDR1 is SGHRS and CDR2 YFSETQ. CDR3 length: 13 residues. Trimming took off 1 base at V and 5 bases at J, with 6 bases between the two ends. CDR3 DNA: TGCGCCAGCAGCTTGACAGTGAATGAAAAACTGTTTTTT. Its protein product is CASSLTVNEKLFF. Based on the CDR3 plus reference TRBV5-1 and TRBJ1-4, the full variable domain is KAGVTQTPRYLIKTRGQQVTLSCSPISGHRSVSWYQQTPGQGLQFLFEYFSETQRNKGNFPGRFSGRQFSNSRSEMNVSTLELGDSALYLCASSLTVNEKLFFGSGTQLSVL.

V usage is TRBV7-3 and J usage is TRBJ2-3; D uncertain. CDR1 is SGHTA and CDR2 is FQGTGA in the germline V gene. Trimming shortened V by 5 bases and J by 0 bases, and 12 bases separated the two germline ends. This CDR3 region has 15 residues. The CDR3 region has the DNA TGTGCCAGCAGCGACCTGGGTGAGAGCACAGATACGCAGTATTTT. It specifies CASSDLGESTDTQYF.

This clonotype appeared many times. V usage is TRBV12-3 or TRBV12-4 and J usage is TRBJ2-1; D gene uncertain. V shed 6 bases and J shed 5 bases, with 5 bases lying between them. The CDR3 totals 11 residues. The CDR3 nucleotides are TGTGCCAGCAGCTTGGACAATGAGCAGTTCTTC. Its protein is CASSLDNEQFF.

V gene TRBV27 combines with J gene TRBJ2-6; D might be TRBD1 (7 bases). The CDR3 totals 18 residues. V was clipped by 1 base and J by 0 bases, with 13 bases between them. Germline loops: CDR1 MNHEY, CDR2 SMNVEV (reference sequence). This chain's CDR3 is CASSLWGDSSSGANVLTF. CDR3 DNA sequence: TGTGCCAGCAGTTTATGGGGGGACAGTAGCTCTGGGGCCAACGTCCTGACTTTC.

The CDR3 loop is CSAILGGRPIGELFF. As DNA, the CDR3 is TGCAGCGCCATCCTTGGCGGGAGACCGATCGGGGAGCTGTTTTTT. The chain recombines TRBV29-1 with TRBJ2-2; 7 nucleotides agree with TRBD2. Per the germline V gene, CDR1 is SQVTM and CDR2 is ANQGSEA. The CDR3 loop spans 15 amino acids. Trimming removed 7 bases from V and 7 bases from J; junction bases left unmatched: 15.

The chain links TRBV9 to TRBJ2-7; D gene unclear. The CDR3 loop spans 16 amino acids. Germline-derived CDR1 and CDR2 are SGDLS and YYNGEE. V was trimmed by 4 bases and J by 1 base, leaving 18 bases between them. The CDR3 bases are TGTGCCAGCAGCCCCCGCGACGGTCTCTTATCCTACGAGCAGTACTTC. Its translation: CASSPRDGLLSYEQYF. Using reference TRBV9 and TRBJ2-7 for the parts outside the CDR3, the full variable domain is DSGVTQTPKHLITATGQRVTLRCSPRSGDLSVYWYQQSLDQGLQFLIQYYNGEERAKGNILERFSAQQFPDLHSELNLSSLELGDSALYFCASSPRDGLLSYEQYFGPGTRLTVT.

In its sample, this clonotype was seen a few times. The chain is built from TRBV6-1 and TRBJ2-1; D is uncertain. The germline V gene encodes CDR1 MNHNS and CDR2 SASEGT. The CDR3 runs 14 residues. V lost 8 bases and J lost 1, with 12 bases in between. This CDR3 reads CASGRGVSYNEQFF. CDR3 in DNA: TGTGCCAGCGGCCGCGGAGTGTCCTACAATGAGCAGTTCTTC.

The chain links TRBV3-1 to TRBJ1-1; TRBD1 aligns across 9 bases. CDR1 is LGHDT, CDR2 YNNKEL, per germline (reference sequence). There are 14 residues in the CDR3. V gave up 1 base and J gave up 4 bases; unmatched junction bases: 1. The CDR3 sequence is CASSQAQGATEAFF. As DNA, the CDR3 is TGTGCCAGCAGCCAAGCACAGGGGGCCACTGAAGCTTTCTTT.

This clonotype has just a few counts. The chain recombines TRBV9 with TRBJ1-6; D gene unclear. CDR1 and CDR2 (germline): SGDLS, YYNGEE. This CDR3 is 15 amino acids long. Trimming left V 5 bases short and J 0 bases short, with 9 bases between. The CDR3 loop reads CASSAPTSYNSPLHF. In nucleotides, the CDR3 is TGTGCCAGCAGTGCTCCGACCTCCTATAATTCACCCCTCCACTTT. Supplemented by reference TRBV9 and TRBJ1-6, the full variable domain reads DSGVTQTPKHLITATGQRVTLRCSPRSGDLSVYWYQQSLDQGLQFLIQYYNGEERAKGNILERFSAQQFPDLHSELNLSSLELGDSALYFCASSAPTSYNSPLHFGNGTRLTVT.

In this sample, this clonotype turned up many times. The rearrangement uses TRBV12-3 or TRBV12-4 and TRBJ2-2, with D possibly being TRBD1 or TRBD2 (5 bases each). The CDR3 consists of 15 residues. V shed 3 bases and J shed 0 bases, with 8 bases lying between them. CDR3 in DNA: TGTGCCAGCAGTTTGCTGGGGGCGAACACCGGGGAGCTGTTTTTT. It codes for CASSLLGANTGELFF.

This clonotype was detected a few times. V is TRBV12-5 and J is TRBJ1-1; 7 bases are a match to TRBD1. Trimming cost V 3 bases and J 6 bases; bases outside gene matches: 7. Germline V lookup: CDR1 LGHNT, CDR2 FRNRAP. The CDR3 totals 14 residues. The CDR3: CASGLGGLVSEAFF. The CDR3 region has the DNA TGTGCTAGTGGTTTAGGGGGCCTGGTCTCTGAAGCTTTCTTT.

This clonotype was recorded at least ten times. V usage is TRBV13 and J usage is TRBJ2-7; D not certain. The CDR3 spans 14 residues. V lost 0 bases and J 1 base, leaving 7 bases between the germline ends. Looked up from germline, CDR1 is PRHDT and CDR2 is FYEKMQ (reference sequence). CDR3 nucleotides: TGTGCCAGCAGCTTAGGTCCAGGATCCTACGAGCAGTACTTC. It encodes CASSLGPGSYEQYF.